This passage covers 9 T cell receptor beta chains from one sample sequenced in a study of T cell repertoires in cytomegalovirus infection. TCRdb re-called the reads with MiXCR, one entry per CDR3 protein. The sample lists more than 650,000 distinct CDR3 sequences, under 40% seen once, with about 2.8% in the top ten. The sequenced sample consisted of PBMCs. The receptors derive from a human donor in good health (CMV status not recorded). Some clones in this sample may be carry-over from other donors' samples.

Ten or more counts support this clonotype. The rearrangement joins TRBV5-1 to TRBJ2-7, with a tentative D call TRBD2 (5 bases). The CDR3 is 13 amino acids. V lost 1 base to trimming and J lost 3 bases, with 8 bases between them. Germline V gives CDR1 SGHRS, CDR2 YFSETQ. In nucleotides, the CDR3 is TGCGCCAGCAGCTTGAGCGGAATCTACGAGCAGTACTTC. Translation gives CASSLSGIYEQYF.

The chain combines TRBV27 with TRBJ1-6, with TRBD1 as a possible D gene (5 bases). V lost 6 bases and J 5 bases, leaving 11 bases between the germline ends. The CDR3 has 14 residues. Germline V lookup: CDR1 MNHEY, CDR2 SMNVEV (reference sequence). CDR3 nucleotide sequence: TGTGCCAGCAGACGGGACTTAAATAATTCACCCCTCCACTTT. This gives the protein CASRRDLNNSPLHF.

This clonotype was seen only a few times. The gene calls are TRBV20-1 and TRBJ2-3; D possibly corresponds to TRBD2 (6 bases). The CDR3 has 15 residues. The ends were cut back, 3 bases at V and 1 base at J, with 14 bases in the middle. CDR1 and CDR2 (germline): DFQATT, SNEGSKA (reference sequence). The CDR3: CSASRSSGGTDTQYF. The CDR3 DNA reads TGCAGTGCTAGCCGGAGCTCGGGGGGCACAGATACGCAGTATTTT.

This chain connects TRBV7-9 to TRBJ2-1, with TRBD1 matching over 10 bases. After removal of 5 bases from V and 5 bases from J, the junction contained 9 bases not matched to a gene. The CDR3 totals 16 residues. Germline CDR1 reads SEHNR; CDR2 reads FQNEAQ (reference sequence). The CDR3 coding sequence is TGTGCCAGCAGCGTACCCGGGACAGGGGCCCACAATGAGCAGTTCTTC. It yields the protein CASSVPGTGAHNEQFF.

As for this clonotype: At one boundary the junction diverges from the germline segment, which might be a read error. The chain is built from TRBV19 and TRBJ2-1, with 8 bases matching TRBD1. Germline loops: CDR1 LNHDA, CDR2 SQIVND (reference sequence). CDR3 length: 15 residues. CDR3 sequence: CASSYRGSSYKEQFF. CDR3 bases: TGTGCCAGTAGTTACAGGGGGAGCTCCTACAAGGAGCAGTTCTTC.

There are a few counts of this clonotype. V gene TRBV19 combines with J gene TRBJ1-5; unclear D gene. The CDR3 totals 17 residues. Trimming stripped 0 bases from V and 3 bases from J, with 15 bases between. Germline V gene data show CDR1 as LNHDA and CDR2 as SQIVND (reference sequence). The CDR3 DNA sequence: TGTGCCAGTAGTATAGATCACGGCGGCAGGATCAATCAGCCCCAGCATTTT. Translated, it gives CASSIDHGGRINQPQHF.

The chain has TRBV10-3 and TRBJ2-2; 8 positions agree with TRBD1. CDR3 size: 15 residues. The ends lost 4 bases at V and 8 bases at J; junction bases unmatched: 9. Germline assignment: CDR1 ENHRY and CDR2 SYGVKD. The CDR3 loop is CAISGDRGLLGELFF. The CDR3 DNA reads TGTGCCATCAGTGGTGACAGGGGTTTACTAGGGGAGCTGTTTTTT.

The chain carries TRBV19 and TRBJ2-2; D is undetermined. The V end was cut by 6 bases, the J end by 0 bases, with 17 bases between. This CDR3 is 17 amino acids long. Germline V CDR1 and CDR2: LNHDA, SQIVND (reference sequence). In nucleotides, the CDR3 is TGTGCCAGTAGCCGACTCGAATTGACGACGAACACCGGGGAGCTGTTTTTT. Its protein is CASSRLELTTNTGELFF.

In its sample, this clonotype was seen a few times. The chain employs TRBV28 and TRBJ1-5; 9 positions agree with TRBD1. From germline, CDR1 is MDHEN and CDR2 SYDVKM. Trimming took 8 bases from V and 5 from J; bases not matched to a gene: 10. The length of the CDR3 is 15 residues. The CDR3 spells CASLRGQGKDQPQHF. DNA for the CDR3: TGTGCCAGCCTTAGGGGACAGGGTAAAGATCAGCCCCAGCATTTT.